This TCR beta chain originates from a study of cytomegalovirus exposure and HLA in healthy donors. There are 13 residues in the CDR3. V gave up 6 bases and J gave up 4 bases; unmatched junction bases: 8. Germline loops: CDR1 SQVTM, CDR2 ANQGSEA. This clone occurred once. The PCR had 60 Vbeta and 13 Jbeta primers. This table comes from immunoSEQ multiplex PCR, and its TCRdb copy is limited to in-frame clones, with some not included. The sample holds about 100,000 clones, 75% to 85% seen once. The chain joins TRBV29-1 to TRBJ1-1; 7 positions match TRBD1. Sequenced material: PBMCs. This receptor was identified in a young woman in good health and CMV-seronegative. CDR3 sequence (DNA): TGCAGCGTGAACAGGGGTGTCGGCACTGAAGCTTTCTTT. Protein product: CSVNRGVGTEAFF.